The 24 T cell receptor beta chains listed next were all sequenced from one sample in a study of OX40 agonist ivuxolimab in advanced cancers. Libraries were prepared by immunoSEQ multiplex PCR; TCRdb keeps only in-frame clonotypes and omits some of them. The sample has around 90,000 clones, roughly 86% seen once. The sequences come from CD4+ or CD8+ T cells sorted from blood, collected in a trial of the OX40 agonist ivuxolimab. These receptors came from an adult with an advanced solid tumor such as melanoma, head and neck, liver or kidney cancer.

This chain uses TRBV11-3 with TRBJ1-1; D not resolved. There are 12 residues in the CDR3. Germline values: CDR1 SGHNT, CDR2 YENEEA. The V end was cut by 5 bases, the J end by 1 base, with 5 bases between. As DNA, the CDR3 is TGTGCCAGCAGCAAGGGGAACACTGAAGCTTTCTTT. This translates into CASSKGNTEAFF.

The chain carries TRBV11-3 and TRBJ2-2; TRBD2 might be the D (6 bases). Looked up from germline, CDR1 is SGHNT and CDR2 is YENEEA. The CDR3 consists of 15 residues. With 5 bases removed from V and 5 bases from J, the gap between germline ends came to 15 bases. The CDR3 here is CASSPRRGKTGELFF. The CDR3 DNA is TGTGCCAGCAGCCCTCGGAGGGGTAAAACCGGGGAGCTGTTTTTT.

Comment on this clone: This sample includes further DNA sequences coding for the same CDR3. The V call is TRBV11-3, the J call TRBJ1-3; TRBD1 agrees at 9 bases. Germline V gives CDR1 SGHNT, CDR2 YENEEA. Germline trimming cut 3 bases from V and 0 bases from J; bases unmatched to any gene: 3. This CDR3 is built from 16 residues. The CDR3 nucleotides read TGTGCCAGCAGCTTGACAGGGGGGAACTCTGGAAACACCATATATTTT. Protein: CASSLTGGNSGNTIYF.

The chain carries TRBV19 and TRBJ1-5, with 8 bases lining up with TRBD1. This CDR3 comprises 15 residues. Per the germline V gene, CDR1 is LNHDA and CDR2 is SQIVND (reference sequence). J lost 1 base, V lost 4 bases, and 3 bases had no gene match. DNA for the CDR3: TGTGCCAGTAGTAGAAGGACAGGGAGCAATCAGCCCCAGCATTTT. Translating gives CASSRRTGSNQPQHF.

This clone was detected only a few times. The chain is built from TRBV10-3 and TRBJ1-1; TRBD1 might be the D (5 bases). With 4 bases removed from V and 4 bases from J, the gap between germline ends came to 19 bases. CDR3 size: 16 residues. From germline, CDR1 is ENHRY and CDR2 SYGVKD. As DNA, the CDR3 is TGTGCCATCAGTGCTGGGGTAGGGGCAGGACCCACTGAAGCTTTCTTT. This sequence encodes CAISAGVGAGPTEAFF.

This clone was observed a single time. This chain uses TRBV10-1 with TRBJ1-3; tentatively, D is TRBD1 (5 bases). The CDR3 contains 12 residues. Germline V gene data show CDR1 as WNHNN and CDR2 as SYGVQD (reference sequence). V lost 8 bases and J 1 base, leaving 6 bases between the germline ends. CDR3 sequence (DNA): TGCGCCAGCGGGACTTCTGGAAACACCATATATTTT. Translating it yields CASGTSGNTIYF.

This clone is a singleton in its sample. The gene calls are TRBV6-1 and TRBJ1-2; D is perhaps TRBD1 (6 bases). Trimming removed 6 bases from V and 7 bases from J, with 15 bases in between. The CDR3 runs to 13 residues. Per germline, CDR1 MNHNS and CDR2 SASEGT. CDR3 sequence: CASRSQGIGGYTF. The CDR3 nucleotides are TGTGCCAGCAGATCACAGGGTATCGGTGGCTACACCTTC.

This sequence joins TRBV19 and TRBJ2-1; D is uncertain. This CDR3 is built from 15 residues. Germline V gives CDR1 LNHDA, CDR2 SQIVND (reference sequence). The V and J ends lost 9 bases and 3 bases respectively, with 18 bases between them. The CDR3 region is CASKKGRSFYNEQFF. For the CDR3, the DNA is TGTGCCAGCAAAAAGGGCAGGTCCTTCTACAATGAGCAGTTCTTC.

The chain carries TRBV7-2 and TRBJ1-3; 7 bases line up with TRBD1. The trim removed 4 bases at V and 4 bases at J, leaving 16 bases unmatched. Looked up from germline, CDR1 is SGHTA and CDR2 is FQGNSA. There are 18 residues in the CDR3. This chain's CDR3 is CASSSVAITGTEGNTIYF. Here the CDR3 DNA reads TGTGCCAGCAGCTCAGTTGCGATAACCGGGACAGAGGGAAACACCATATATTTT.

This clone was observed a single time. The V and J genes are TRBV5-1 and TRBJ2-7; TRBD2 matches 7 bases. V was clipped by 2 bases and J by 1 base; unmatched bases: 3. In germline, CDR1 is SGHRS, CDR2 YFSETQ. This CDR3 spans 14 amino acids. For the CDR3, the DNA is TGCGCCAGCAGCTTAACTAGCGAGTCCTACGAGCAGTACTTC. This translates into CASSLTSESYEQYF.

This sequence joins TRBV5-6 and TRBJ2-3, with D uncertain. The CDR3 length is 15 residues. The V end lost 1 base, the J end lost 1 base, and 10 bases lay between the germline ends. Germline loops: CDR1 SGHDT, CDR2 YYEEEE. CDR3 sequence (DNA): TGTGCCAGCAGCTTGCAAGGACCTGGCACAGATACGCAGTATTTT. This translates into CASSLQGPGTDTQYF.

In regard to this clone: The sample holds other DNA sequences that translate to the same CDR3. This chain uses TRBV19 with TRBJ1-2, with 8 bases matching TRBD1. The CDR3 is made up of 13 amino acids. The trim removed 5 bases at V and 4 bases at J, leaving 3 bases unmatched. CDR1 and CDR2 from the germline V gene are LNHDA and SQIVND (reference sequence). This CDR3 reads CASSPGTGYGYTF. Written as DNA, the CDR3 is TGTGCCAGTAGTCCGGGGACAGGCTATGGCTACACCTTC.

The chain carries TRBV7-8 and TRBJ1-1; D uncertain. The CDR3 loop spans 14 amino acids. V dropped 1 base and J dropped 3 bases, with 9 bases sitting between them. CDR1 is SGHVS, CDR2 FQNEAQ, per germline. Written as DNA, the CDR3 is TGTGCCAGCAGCTTAGTCAAGGGTTACACTGAAGCTTTCTTT. Encoded protein: CASSLVKGYTEAFF.

The J gene is TRBJ2-1, the V gene TRBV19; 13 nucleotides align to TRBD2. CDR3 length: 15 amino acids. The V and J ends lost 7 bases and 8 bases, in that order; junction bases with no gene match: 8. CDR1 is LNHDA, CDR2 SQIVND, per germline (reference sequence). The CDR3 bases are TGTGCCAGTAATCCGGGACTAGCGGGACGAGATGAGCAGTTCTTC. It specifies CASNPGLAGRDEQFF.

The gene calls are TRBV6-1 and TRBJ1-5; 7 bases are a match to TRBD1. The germline CDR1 and CDR2 sequences are MNHNS and SASEGT. The V gene end was trimmed by 1 base and the J gene end by 2 bases; junction bases not matched to a gene: 5. This CDR3 is 16 amino acids long. Here the CDR3 reads CASSEGQGAGNQPQHF. DNA of the CDR3: TGTGCCAGCAGTGAAGGACAGGGAGCGGGCAATCAGCCCCAGCATTTT.

This chain joins TRBV11-2 and TRBJ2-2; 8 nucleotides match TRBD2. This CDR3 is 17 amino acids long. Germline loops: CDR1 SGHAT, CDR2 FQNNGV. V lost 5 bases to trimming and J lost 2 bases; unmatched junction nucleotides: 10. DNA of the CDR3: TGTGCCAGCAGCCAAGAAAGCGGGAGACCCAACACCGGGGAGCTGTTTTTT. This codes for CASSQESGRPNTGELFF.

The rearrangement joins TRBV5-1 to TRBJ2-1; 15 bases are shared with TRBD2. The CDR3 extends over 23 amino acids. V lost 3 bases and J lost 1; bases outside the gene matches: 20. Germline loops: CDR1 SGHRS, CDR2 YFSETQ. Written as DNA, the CDR3 is TGCGCCAGCAGCTCGCCCGACTCCAGTACGGGACTAGCGGGAGGATGGTCCTACAATGAGCAGTTCTTC. Its translation: CASSSPDSSTGLAGGWSYNEQFF. The full variable domain, in which reference TRBV5-1 and TRBJ2-1 provide the parts outside the CDR3, is KAGVTQTPRYLIKTRGQQVTLSCSPISGHRSVSWYQQTPGQGLQFLFEYFSETQRNKGNFPGRFSGRQFSNSRSEMNVSTLELGDSALYLCASSSPDSSTGLAGGWSYNEQFFGPGTRLTVL.

The chain uses TRBV6-6 and TRBJ2-2; D possibly corresponds to TRBD2 (5 bases). The CDR3 has 16 amino acids. V was cut by 6 bases and J by 0 bases, with 14 bases left in between. Germline CDR1 and CDR2: MNHNY and SVGAGI (reference sequence). The chain's CDR3 is CASRMQSGANTGELFF. CDR3 DNA sequence: TGTGCCAGCAGAATGCAAAGCGGAGCGAACACCGGGGAGCTGTTTTTT.

This chain uses TRBV11-2 with TRBJ2-1; a possible D gene is TRBD1 (6 bases). Trimming took off 1 base at V and 4 bases at J, with 14 bases between the two ends. The CDR3 spans 16 residues. Germline V gene sequence: CDR1 SGHAT, CDR2 FQNNGV. The CDR3 reads CASSLATFQGYNEQFF. CDR3 nucleotide sequence: TGTGCCAGCAGCTTAGCTACTTTCCAGGGGTACAATGAGCAGTTCTTC. The full variable domain, completed using reference TRBV11-2 and TRBJ2-1, is EAGVAQSPRYKIIEKRQSVAFWCNPISGHATLYWYQQILGQGPKLLIQFQNNGVVDDSQLPKDRFSAERLKGVDSTLKIQPAKLEDSAVYLCASSLATFQGYNEQFFGPGTRLTVL.

This chain links TRBV5-6 with TRBJ1-3; D gene unclear. The CDR3 is 15 residues long. Germline V gene lookup returns CDR1 SGHDT and CDR2 YYEEEE. V gave up 2 bases and J gave up 0 bases, with 9 bases separating them. The CDR3 spells CASSFALSSGNTIYF. For the CDR3, the DNA is TGTGCCAGCAGCTTTGCTCTCAGCTCTGGAAACACCATATATTTT.

V usage is TRBV11-2 and J usage is TRBJ2-5; 8 nucleotides line up with TRBD2. J was trimmed by 5 bases and V by 3 bases; bases with no gene match: 8. Germline V gene sequence: CDR1 SGHAT, CDR2 FQNNGV. The CDR3 runs to 15 residues. The CDR3: CASSFMSGGEETQYF. CDR3 DNA sequence: TGTGCCAGCAGCTTTATGTCGGGAGGGGAGGAGACCCAGTACTTC.

This clone was found a few times. This chain uses TRBV29-1 with TRBJ1-1; perhaps TRBD1 as D (5 bases). The CDR3 has 14 amino acids. Germline assignment: CDR1 SQVTM and CDR2 ANQGSEA. CDR3 sequence (DNA): TGCAACGGTCGGAGGGGCGGGGAGAACACTGAAGCTTTCTTT. Translating it yields CNGRRGGENTEAFF.

The chain links TRBV7-9 to TRBJ2-1; a weak D match, TRBD2 (5 bases). The germline CDR1 and CDR2 sequences are SEHNR and FQNEAQ (reference sequence). The CDR3 sequence is 14 residues long. V was clipped by 5 bases and J by 8 bases, with 16 bases between them. Here the CDR3 reads CASSLTRSGDEQFF. CDR3 bases: TGTGCCAGCAGCCTTACTAGATCCGGCGATGAGCAGTTCTTC.

This clone occurred a few times. The chain links TRBV11-2 to TRBJ1-1, with D hard to call. Deletions cut 1 base from V and 14 bases from J, with 11 bases between. The V gene's germline CDR1 is SGHAT and CDR2 FQNNGV. This CDR3 comprises 11 residues. This CDR3 reads CASSLATRPFF. The CDR3, as DNA: TGTGCCAGCAGCTTAGCTACTCGACCCTTCTTT.